Listed below are T cell receptor beta chains from one sample, sequenced in a study. TCRdb reprocessed the 5' RACE reads with MiXCR, giving one entry per CDR3 protein. The sample lists tens of thousands of distinct CDR3 sequences, around 26% occurring once. Sequenced sample: naive CD4+ T cells sorted from blood. These TCRs come from a female donor with breast cancer. Each CDR3 is given with its conserved first and last residue. The order of the fields is V gene, J gene, clone size, D gene, CDR3 length, CDR3 DNA, CDR3 protein. The D gene is left open where the match is weak. Clone size, where shown, is once, few, many, or a class for clones that have expanded.

v_gene: TRBV12-3/TRBV12-4
j_gene: TRBJ2-3
abundance: -
d_gene: -
len: 12
CDR3nt: TGTGCCAGCAGTGAGACAGGAGATACGCAGTATTTT
CDR3aa: CASSETGDTQYF

v_gene: TRBV27
j_gene: TRBJ1-2
abundance: few
d_gene: TRBD1
len: 16
CDR3nt: TGTGCCAGCAGTCTACTACCGGGACAGGGTGGTCGGGGCTACACCTTC
CDR3aa: CASSLLPGQGGRGYTF

v_gene: TRBV20-1
j_gene: TRBJ1-1
abundance: -
d_gene: -
len: 14
CDR3nt: TGCAGTGCTAGAGATTTCAGCTTCAACACTGAAGCTTTCTTT
CDR3aa: CSARDFSFNTEAFF

v_gene: TRBV7-9
j_gene: TRBJ2-7
abundance: few
d_gene: -
len: 13
CDR3nt: TGTGCCAGCAGCTTAGACGCCGCCTACGAGCAGTACTTC
CDR3aa: CASSLDAAYEQYF

v_gene: TRBV7-2
j_gene: TRBJ2-5
abundance: -
d_gene: -
len: 15
CDR3nt: TGTGCCAGCAGCCGAACCACTACCCGGGGGGAGACCCAGTACTTC
CDR3aa: CASSRTTTRGETQYF

v_gene: TRBV7-9
j_gene: TRBJ2-5
abundance: few
d_gene: -
len: 14
CDR3nt: TGTGCCAGCAGCTTTCCGCCGTACCAAGAGACCCAGTACTTC
CDR3aa: CASSFPPYQETQYF

v_gene: TRBV20-1
j_gene: TRBJ2-1
abundance: many
d_gene: -
len: 16
CDR3nt: TGCAGTGCTAGAGATGGGGGTAGCGGCTCCTACAATGAGCAGTTCTTC
CDR3aa: CSARDGGSGSYNEQFF

v_gene: TRBV12-3/TRBV12-4
j_gene: TRBJ2-5
abundance: few
d_gene: -
len: 12
CDR3nt: TGTGCCAGCAGTTGGGCGGGAGAGACCCAGTACTTC
CDR3aa: CASSWAGETQYF

v_gene: TRBV5-1
j_gene: TRBJ1-2
abundance: few
d_gene: -
len: 13
CDR3nt: TGCGCCAGCAGCTTTCGGGATCGTGATGGCTACACCTTC
CDR3aa: CASSFRDRDGYTF

v_gene: TRBV6-2/TRBV6-3
j_gene: TRBJ2-7
abundance: -
d_gene: TRBD2
len: 15
CDR3nt: TGTGCCAGCGGGATCGGATCCGCGGGAGGGAACGAGCAGTACTTC
CDR3aa: CASGIGSAGGNEQYF

v_gene: TRBV5-1
j_gene: TRBJ1-1
abundance: -
d_gene: TRBD1
len: 13
CDR3nt: TGCGCCAGCGGCTCCCGGGACAGGGGTGAGGCTTTCTTT
CDR3aa: CASGSRDRGEAFF

v_gene: TRBV6-5
j_gene: TRBJ1-3
abundance: few
d_gene: -
len: 14
CDR3nt: TGTGCCAGCAGTTCGACGTCAGCTGGAAACACCATATATTTT
CDR3aa: CASSSTSAGNTIYF

v_gene: TRBV5-6
j_gene: TRBJ2-7
abundance: -
d_gene: TRBD2
len: 17
CDR3nt: TGTGTCAGCAGCTCCGGGACTAACTACAGAATCTCCTACGAGCAGTACTTC
CDR3aa: CVSSSGTNYRISYEQYF

v_gene: TRBV12-3/TRBV12-4
j_gene: TRBJ2-7
abundance: -
d_gene: TRBD1
len: 14
CDR3nt: TGTGCCAGCACCAGGACAGGGGGCTCCTACGAGCAGTACTTC
CDR3aa: CASTRTGGSYEQYF

v_gene: TRBV6-1
j_gene: TRBJ2-4
abundance: -
d_gene: -
len: 14
CDR3nt: TGTGCCAGCAGGAACAGGGGGGGGGTCGACATTCAGTACTTC
CDR3aa: CASRNRGGVDIQYF

v_gene: TRBV6-5
j_gene: TRBJ2-7
abundance: medium-sized
d_gene: TRBD1
len: 14
CDR3nt: TGTGCCAGCAGACATAAAAGACAGGGAATCGAGCAGTACTTC
CDR3aa: CASRHKRQGIEQYF